This entry lists 25 T cell receptor beta chains sequenced from one sample in a study of shared clonotypes between healthy human individuals. Using immunoSEQ multiplex PCR, the repertoire was profiled, and TCRdb retains in-frame clones only, with some absent. The sample contains approximately 95,000 clones, roughly two thirds of which appear only once. The sequencing sample was made of memory CD8+ T cells sorted from blood. The subset denotes: CD45RO+ cells pooled with CCR7-negative TemRA cells. Source of these receptors: a man aged 25-45 years in good health.

The gene calls are TRBV6-1 and TRBJ2-7; D perhaps matches TRBD2 (5 bases). The germline gives CDR1 MNHNS, CDR2 SASEGT. CDR3 length equals 13 residues. Trimming stripped 6 bases from V and 5 bases from J, with 14 bases between. This chain's CDR3 is CASRLGLGDEQYF. The CDR3, as DNA: TGTGCCAGCAGACTAGGTCTGGGCGACGAGCAGTACTTC.

This clone showed up just a few times. This may be a read error, as it is one base from a much larger clone. The chain has TRBV11-3 and TRBJ2-4; D is possibly TRBD2 (7 bases). Trimming took off 5 bases at V and 8 bases at J, with 16 bases between the two ends. This CDR3 has 14 residues. Germline loops: CDR1 SGHNT, CDR2 YENEEA. In nucleotides, the CDR3 is TGTGCCAGCAGCCAGGGGCTGGGGGGGGACATTCAGTACTTC. Its protein product is CASSQGLGGDIQYF. Full variable domain (outside the CDR3, taken from reference TRBV11-3 and TRBJ2-4): EAGVVQSPRYKIIEKKQPVAFWCNPISGHNTLYWYLQNLGQGPELLIRYENEEAVDDSQLPKDRFSAERLKGVDSTLKIQPAELGDSAVYLCASSQGLGGDIQYFGAGTRLSVL.

This clone was counted ten times or more. The chain uses TRBV6-5 and TRBJ2-3; no clear D gene. The length of the CDR3 is 14 residues. Germline CDR1 is MNHEY and CDR2 is SVGAGI. Trimming took off 0 bases at V and 6 bases at J, with 10 bases between the two ends. CDR3 nucleotide sequence: TGTGCCAGCAGTTACTCCAATAGTTTTGATACGCAGTATTTT. Amino acids: CASSYSNSFDTQYF.

The J gene is TRBJ2-4, the V gene TRBV21-1. TRBV21-1 is a pseudogene. The CDR3 is 16 amino acids. The chain's CDR3 is CASSPRLQQRKNIQYF. CDR3 nucleotide sequence: TGTGCCAGCAGTCCGCGGCTACAGCAAAGAAAAAACATTCAGTACTTC.

The chain links TRBV5-1 to TRBJ2-2, with TRBD1 matching 10 bases. CDR3 length: 15 amino acids. V shed 4 bases and J 6 bases; nucleotides not matched to a gene: 6. The germline V gene has CDR1 SGHRS and CDR2 YFSETQ. The DNA for the CDR3 is TGCGCCAGCAGCCTAGGGACAGGGGACGCCGGGGAGCTGTTTTTT. Residues: CASSLGTGDAGELFF.

The V and J genes are TRBV28 and TRBJ2-5; D unclear. V lost 0 bases to trimming and J lost 0 bases, with 5 bases between them. The V gene's germline CDR1 is MDHEN and CDR2 SYDVKM. The CDR3 length is 14 residues. In nucleotides, the CDR3 is TGTGCCAGCAGTTTATGGGCAAACCAAGAGACCCAGTACTTC. Its protein product is CASSLWANQETQYF.

This clone showed up just a few times. The chain has TRBV27 and TRBJ1-1, with D hard to call. V was clipped by 6 bases and J by 0 bases, with 11 bases between them. CDR3 length: 14 residues. Germline CDR1 MNHEY, CDR2 SMNVEV (reference sequence). Here the CDR3 DNA reads TGTGCCAGCAGGACGATAGGGTTGAACACTGAAGCTTTCTTT. Its translation is CASRTIGLNTEAFF.

The V and J genes are TRBV7-9 and TRBJ1-1, with D maybe TRBD1 (6 bases). Germline-derived CDR1 and CDR2 are SEHNR and FQNEAQ (reference sequence). V was pared by 2 bases and J by 3 bases, with 7 bases between. CDR3 length: 13 amino acids. CDR3 sequence reads: CASSLSGDTEAFF. CDR3 coding DNA: TGTGCCAGCAGCTTATCAGGGGACACTGAAGCTTTCTTT.

V usage is TRBV25-1 and J usage is TRBJ1-1, with D perhaps matching TRBD1 (6 bases). In germline, CDR1 is MGHDK, CDR2 SYGVNS. V dropped 4 bases and J dropped 1 base, with 13 bases sitting between them. The CDR3 loop spans 15 amino acids. CDR3 sequence (DNA): TGTGCCAGCAGTGCCACGGGACAATCGAACACTGAAGCTTTCTTT. Amino acid sequence: CASSATGQSNTEAFF.

Concerning this clone itself: Other DNA variants within this sample encode the same CDR3. The CDR3 region has the DNA TGTGCCAGCAGCCTTATTGGGGATACGCAGTATTTT. Amino acid sequence: CASSLIGDTQYF. The J gene is TRBJ2-3, the V gene TRBV27; no reliable D call. The CDR3 is 12 residues long. Trimming removed 6 bases from V and 6 bases from J, with 10 bases in between. Germline V gene data show CDR1 as MNHEY and CDR2 as SMNVEV (reference sequence).

The chain employs TRBV5-6 and TRBJ1-1, with a possible D match to TRBD1 (5 bases). CDR3 size: 13 residues. V shed 3 bases and J shed 3 bases, with 9 bases lying between them. Germline V gene lookup returns CDR1 SGHDT and CDR2 YYEEEE. The CDR3 DNA is TGTGCCAGCAGCTCCGAGGGGTACACTGAAGCTTTCTTT. This encodes CASSSEGYTEAFF.

The chain carries TRBV2 and TRBJ2-2; D is perhaps TRBD2 (5 bases). The CDR3 is made up of 13 amino acids. Germline lookup yields CDR1 SNHLY and CDR2 FYNNEI. V was shortened by 8 bases and J by 3 bases, with 10 bases between the two germline ends. The CDR3 DNA sequence: TGTGCCAGCGTCGGGGAATACACCGGGGAGCTGTTTTTT. The encoded protein is CASVGEYTGELFF.

This rearrangement joins TRBV2 to TRBJ2-1; 8 bases are a match to TRBD2. Germline values: CDR1 SNHLY, CDR2 FYNNEI. V shed 6 bases and J 8 bases; nucleotides not matched to a gene: 15. This CDR3 is built from 16 residues. DNA for the CDR3: TGTGCCAGCAGCGGCGGGGGGCTATCAAATGGCGATGAGCAGTTCTTC. The encoded protein is CASSGGGLSNGDEQFF.

This chain uses TRBV29-1 with TRBJ2-2; 10 bases align to TRBD1. The CDR3 consists of 14 residues. Germline values: CDR1 SQVTM, CDR2 ANQGSEA. V gave up 5 bases and J gave up 6 bases; unmatched junction bases: 6. CDR3: CSVQGQGFPGELFF. CDR3 nucleotide sequence: TGCAGCGTTCAGGGACAGGGGTTTCCCGGGGAGCTGTTTTTT.

This sequence joins TRBV25-1 and TRBJ1-5; D is ambiguous. CDR1 is MGHDK and CDR2 is SYGVNS in the germline V gene. The CDR3 is 11 residues long. V was cut by 8 bases and J by 1 base, with 3 bases left in between. CDR3 sequence: CASGSNQPQHF. The CDR3 nucleotides are TGTGCCAGCGGGAGCAATCAGCCCCAGCATTTT.

This clone was detected only once. This chain uses TRBV7-8 with TRBJ2-7; D is ambiguous. V shed 0 bases and J shed 2 bases, with 8 bases lying between them. Germline CDR1 SGHVS, CDR2 FQNEAQ. The CDR3 runs 14 residues. The CDR3 region is CASSLAPGPYEQYF. For the CDR3, the DNA is TGTGCCAGCAGCTTAGCTCCCGGGCCCTACGAGCAGTACTTC. Using reference TRBV7-8 and TRBJ2-7 for the parts outside the CDR3, the full variable domain is GAGVSQSPRYKVAKRGQDVALRCDPISGHVSLFWYQQALGQGPEFLTYFQNEAQLDKSGLPSDRFFAERPEGSVSTLKIQRTQQEDSAVYLCASSLAPGPYEQYFGPGTRLTVT.

The CDR3 reads CASSLFGELFF. CDR3 in DNA: TGTGCCAGCAGTTTATTCGGGGAGCTGTTTTTT. The chain couples TRBV27 to TRBJ2-2, with D unresolved. This CDR3 contains 11 residues. The ends were cut back, 1 base at V and 7 bases at J, with 1 base in the middle. Germline CDR1 is MNHEY and CDR2 is SMNVEV (reference sequence).

On this clone itself: This may arise from a read error, as a much more abundant clone is one base away. The chain recombines TRBV7-7 with TRBJ2-1; weak D call: TRBD1 (5 bases). Germline V gives CDR1 SSHAT, CDR2 FNYEAQ (reference sequence). The CDR3 is made up of 14 amino acids. The CDR3 region has the DNA TGTACCAGCAGCCCCCTAGGGGCCTACAATGAGCAGTTCTTC. As protein: CTSSPLGAYNEQFF.

This clone has at least ten counts. CDR3 loop: CASSEATVGHQPQHF. The CDR3 bases are TGTGCCAGCAGTGAAGCGACAGTAGGTCATCAGCCCCAGCATTTT. The chain is built from TRBV6-1 and TRBJ1-5, with TRBD1 as a possible D gene (5 bases). Germline CDR1 and CDR2: MNHNS and SASEGT. The CDR3 covers 15 residues. V was clipped by 0 bases and J by 5 bases, with 11 bases between them.

The genes are TRBV19 and TRBJ1-5; 10 bases are shared with TRBD1. CDR3 length: 16 residues. The J segment lost 4 bases and the V segment lost 0 bases, leaving 3 bases of the junction unmatched. From germline, CDR1 is LNHDA and CDR2 SQIVND (reference sequence). CDR3 residues: CASSIDRGQGNQPQHF. CDR3 sequence (DNA): TGTGCCAGTAGTATAGACCGGGGACAGGGGAATCAGCCCCAGCATTTT.

This clone was seen repeatedly, ten times or more. The chain links TRBV29-1 to TRBJ2-7; 9 bases align to TRBD1. CDR1 and CDR2 (germline): SQVTM, ANQGSEA. The CDR3 loop spans 16 amino acids. After removal of 3 bases from V and 2 bases from J, the junction contained 11 bases not matched to a gene. The CDR3 loop is CSVEDRGGGGPYEQYF. CDR3 coding DNA: TGCAGCGTTGAGGACAGGGGAGGTGGGGGACCCTACGAGCAGTACTTC.

The chain has TRBV18 and TRBJ1-5; D call uncertain. Per germline, CDR1 KGHSH and CDR2 LQKENI. V gave up 2 bases and J gave up 4 bases, with 12 bases separating them. CDR3 length equals 15 residues. CDR3 sequence (DNA): TGTGCCAGCTCACCAAGTCAGGTATCGAATCAGCCCCAGCATTTT. Translating gives CASSPSQVSNQPQHF.

The V gene is TRBV28, the J gene TRBJ2-7; 12 bases map to TRBD2. The CDR3 has 14 residues. Trimming at V came to 5 bases and at J to 2 bases, leaving 1 base not matched to a gene. The germline CDR1 and CDR2 sequences are MDHEN and SYDVKM. DNA for the CDR3: TGTGCCAGCAGTCGGACTAGCGGGACCTACGAGCAGTACTTC. Translating gives CASSRTSGTYEQYF. Using reference TRBV28 and TRBJ2-7 for the parts outside the CDR3, the full variable domain is DVKVTQSSRYLVKRTGEKVFLECVQDMDHENMFWYRQDPGLGLRLIYFSYDVKMKEKGDIPEGYSVSREKKERFSLILESASTNQTSMYLCASSRTSGTYEQYFGPGTRLTVT.

The rearrangement joins TRBV5-1 to TRBJ2-7; D call uncertain. The CDR3 has 12 amino acids. V was clipped by 0 bases and J by 6 bases, with 7 bases between them. Germline CDR1 SGHRS, CDR2 YFSETQ. CDR3 nucleotide sequence: TGCGCCAGCAGCTTGGTTTGGTCCGAGCAGTACTTC. It codes for CASSLVWSEQYF.

This clone has more than one count but fewer than ten. The chain employs TRBV7-2 and TRBJ2-7, with a weak D call TRBD2 (6 bases). Looked up from germline, CDR1 is SGHTA and CDR2 is FQGNSA. CDR3 length: 16 residues. Trimming stripped 3 bases from V and 2 bases from J, with 17 bases between. The chain's CDR3 is CASSLSGAGLAYEQYF. The CDR3 bases are TGTGCCAGCAGCTTGTCTGGAGCGGGCCTTGCCTACGAGCAGTACTTC.